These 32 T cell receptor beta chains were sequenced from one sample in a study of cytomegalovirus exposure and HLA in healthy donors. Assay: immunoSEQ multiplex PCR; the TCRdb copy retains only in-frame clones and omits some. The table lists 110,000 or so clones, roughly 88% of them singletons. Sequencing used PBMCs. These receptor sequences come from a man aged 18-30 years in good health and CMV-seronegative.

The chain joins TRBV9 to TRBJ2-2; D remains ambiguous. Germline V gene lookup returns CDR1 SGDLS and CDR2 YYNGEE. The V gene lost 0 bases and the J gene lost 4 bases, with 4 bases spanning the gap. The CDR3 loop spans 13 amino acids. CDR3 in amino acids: CASSVAFTGELFF. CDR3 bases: TGTGCCAGCAGCGTAGCCTTCACCGGGGAGCTGTTTTTT.

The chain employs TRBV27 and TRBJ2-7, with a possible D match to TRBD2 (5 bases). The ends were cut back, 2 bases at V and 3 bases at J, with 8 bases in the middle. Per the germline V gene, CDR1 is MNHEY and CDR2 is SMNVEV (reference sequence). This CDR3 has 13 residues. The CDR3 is CASSLKRNYEQYF. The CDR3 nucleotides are TGTGCCAGCAGTTTAAAGCGGAACTACGAGCAGTACTTC.

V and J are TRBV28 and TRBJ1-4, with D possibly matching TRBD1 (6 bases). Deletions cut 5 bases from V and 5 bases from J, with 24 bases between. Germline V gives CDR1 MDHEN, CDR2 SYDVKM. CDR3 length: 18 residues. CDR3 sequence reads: CASSPEGGGAPPNEKLFF. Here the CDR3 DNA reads TGTGCCAGCAGTCCTGAGGGGGGGGGCGCACCCCCGAATGAAAAACTGTTTTTT.

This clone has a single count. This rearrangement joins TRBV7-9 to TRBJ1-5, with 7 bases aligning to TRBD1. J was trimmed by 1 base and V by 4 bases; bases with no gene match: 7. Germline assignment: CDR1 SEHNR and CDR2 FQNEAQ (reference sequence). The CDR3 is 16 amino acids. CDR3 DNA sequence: TGTGCCAGCAGCTCAACACAACAGGGGAGCAATCAGCCCCAGCATTTT. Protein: CASSSTQQGSNQPQHF.

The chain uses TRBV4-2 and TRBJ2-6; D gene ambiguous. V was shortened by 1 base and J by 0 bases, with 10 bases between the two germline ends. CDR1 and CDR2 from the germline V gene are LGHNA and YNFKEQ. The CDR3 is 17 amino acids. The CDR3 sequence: CASSQAQEGSGANVLTF. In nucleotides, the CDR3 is TGTGCCAGCAGCCAAGCGCAGGAAGGCTCTGGGGCCAACGTCCTGACTTTC.

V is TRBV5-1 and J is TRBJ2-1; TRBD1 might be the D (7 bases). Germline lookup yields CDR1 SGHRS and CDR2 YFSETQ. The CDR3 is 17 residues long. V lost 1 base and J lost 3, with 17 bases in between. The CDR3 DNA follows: TGCGCCAGCAGCTTGACAGGGGTTCGGGAGTACTACAATGAGCAGTTCTTC. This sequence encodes CASSLTGVREYYNEQFF.

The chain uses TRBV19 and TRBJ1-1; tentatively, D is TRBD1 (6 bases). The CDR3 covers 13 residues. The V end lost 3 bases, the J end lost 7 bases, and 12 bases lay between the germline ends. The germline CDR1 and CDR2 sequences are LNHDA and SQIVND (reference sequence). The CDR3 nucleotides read TGTGCCAGTAGTATCATGGGACAACTTGAAGCTTTCTTT. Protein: CASSIMGQLEAFF. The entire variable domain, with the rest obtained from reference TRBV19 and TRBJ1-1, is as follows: DGGITQSPKYLFRKEGQNVTLSCEQNLNHDAMYWYRQDPGQGLRLIYYSQIVNDFQKGDIAEGYSVSREKKESFPLTVTSAQKNPTAFYLCASSIMGQLEAFFGQGTRLTVV.

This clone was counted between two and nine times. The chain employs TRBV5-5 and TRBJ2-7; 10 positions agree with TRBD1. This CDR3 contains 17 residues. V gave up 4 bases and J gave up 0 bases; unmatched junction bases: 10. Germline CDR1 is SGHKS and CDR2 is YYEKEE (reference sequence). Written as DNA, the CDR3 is TGTGCCAGCAGCAGTTCGACAGGGGGCTTGAACTCCTACGAGCAGTACTTC. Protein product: CASSSSTGGLNSYEQYF. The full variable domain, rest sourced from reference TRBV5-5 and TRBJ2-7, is DAGVTQSPTHLIKTRGQQVTLRCSPISGHKSVSWYQQVLGQGPQFIFQYYEKEERGRGNFPDRFSARQFPNYSSELNVNALLLGDSALYLCASSSSTGGLNSYEQYFGPGTRLTVT.

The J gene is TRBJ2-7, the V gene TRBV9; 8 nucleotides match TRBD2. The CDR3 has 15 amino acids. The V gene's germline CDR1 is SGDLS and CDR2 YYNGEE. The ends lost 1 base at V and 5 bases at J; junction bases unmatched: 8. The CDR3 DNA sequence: TGTGCCAGCAGCGTATCCAGCGGGAGTGTAAACGAGCAGTACTTC. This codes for CASSVSSGSVNEQYF.

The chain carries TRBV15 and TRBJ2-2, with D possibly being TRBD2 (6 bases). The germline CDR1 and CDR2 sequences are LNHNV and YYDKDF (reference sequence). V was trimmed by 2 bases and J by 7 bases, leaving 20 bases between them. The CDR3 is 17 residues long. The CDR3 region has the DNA TGTGCCACCAGCAGATTGTTCAGGGAGGATAACCTCGGGGAGCTGTTTTTT. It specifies CATSRLFREDNLGELFF.

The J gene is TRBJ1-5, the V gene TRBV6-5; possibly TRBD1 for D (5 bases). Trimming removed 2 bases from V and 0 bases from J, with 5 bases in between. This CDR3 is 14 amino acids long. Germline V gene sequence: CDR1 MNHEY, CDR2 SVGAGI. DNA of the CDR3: TGTGCCAGCAGTTACGACAGTAGCAATCAGCCCCAGCATTTT. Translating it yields CASSYDSSNQPQHF.

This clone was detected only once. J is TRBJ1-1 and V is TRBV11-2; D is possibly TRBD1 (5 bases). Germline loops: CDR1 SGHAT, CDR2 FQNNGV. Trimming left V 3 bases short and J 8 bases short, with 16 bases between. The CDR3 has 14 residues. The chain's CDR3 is CASSFVRRGLEAFF. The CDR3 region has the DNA TGTGCCAGCAGCTTTGTCAGACGGGGGTTGGAAGCTTTCTTT.

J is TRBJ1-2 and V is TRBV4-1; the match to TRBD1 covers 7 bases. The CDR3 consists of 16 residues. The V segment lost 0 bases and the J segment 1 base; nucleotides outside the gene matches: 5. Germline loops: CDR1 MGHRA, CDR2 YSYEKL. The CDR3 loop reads CASSQEGPGGNYGYTF. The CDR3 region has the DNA TGCGCCAGCAGCCAAGAGGGTCCAGGGGGTAACTATGGCTACACCTTC.

The CDR3 region is CASSTSGAEQYF. In nucleotides, the CDR3 is TGTGCCAGCAGCACTAGCGGGGCCGAGCAGTACTTC. The rearrangement links TRBV9 to TRBJ2-7; 10 nucleotides agree with TRBD2. Trimming removed 4 bases from V and 6 bases from J; junction bases left unmatched: 1. The CDR3 loop spans 12 amino acids. Germline V gene data show CDR1 as SGDLS and CDR2 as YYNGEE.

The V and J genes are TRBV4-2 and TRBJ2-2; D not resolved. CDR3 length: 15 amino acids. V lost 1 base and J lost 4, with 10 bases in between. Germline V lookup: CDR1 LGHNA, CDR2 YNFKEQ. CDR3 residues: CASSQARSFTGELFF. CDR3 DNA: TGTGCCAGCAGCCAAGCGAGGAGTTTCACCGGGGAGCTGTTTTTT.

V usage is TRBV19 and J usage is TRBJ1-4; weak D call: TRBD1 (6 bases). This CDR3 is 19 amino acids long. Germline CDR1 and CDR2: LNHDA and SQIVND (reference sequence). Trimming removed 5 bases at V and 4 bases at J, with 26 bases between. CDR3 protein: CASSFQNGMGAENNEKLFF. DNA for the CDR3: TGTGCCAGTAGTTTTCAAAACGGCATGGGGGCCGAAAATAATGAAAAACTGTTTTTT.

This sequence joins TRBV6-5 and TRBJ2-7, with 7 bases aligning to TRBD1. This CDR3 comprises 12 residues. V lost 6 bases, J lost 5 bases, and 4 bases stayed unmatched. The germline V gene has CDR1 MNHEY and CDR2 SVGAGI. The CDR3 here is CASSYDRDEQYF. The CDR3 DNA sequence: TGTGCCAGCAGCTACGACAGGGACGAGCAGTACTTC.

The CDR3 region is CASSSAGRIQETQYF. The CDR3 bases are TGTGCCAGCAGTTCTGCTGGGAGGATCCAAGAGACCCAGTACTTC. The rearrangement uses TRBV28 and TRBJ2-5, with D perhaps matching TRBD2 (6 bases). V shed 4 bases and J shed 1 base, with 13 bases lying between them. The CDR3 is made up of 15 amino acids. Germline V gene lookup returns CDR1 MDHEN and CDR2 SYDVKM.

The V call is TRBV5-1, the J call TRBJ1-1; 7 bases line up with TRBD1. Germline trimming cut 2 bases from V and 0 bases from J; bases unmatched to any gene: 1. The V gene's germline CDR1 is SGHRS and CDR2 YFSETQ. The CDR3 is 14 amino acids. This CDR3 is CASSLQGMNTEAFF. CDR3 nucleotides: TGCGCCAGCAGCTTACAGGGGATGAACACTGAAGCTTTCTTT.

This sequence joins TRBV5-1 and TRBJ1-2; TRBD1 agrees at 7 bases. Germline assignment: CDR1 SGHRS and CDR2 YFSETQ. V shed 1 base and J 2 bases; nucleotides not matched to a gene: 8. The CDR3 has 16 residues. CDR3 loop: CASSLTEGAWNYGYTF. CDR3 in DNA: TGCGCCAGCAGCTTGACGGAGGGGGCTTGGAACTATGGCTACACCTTC.

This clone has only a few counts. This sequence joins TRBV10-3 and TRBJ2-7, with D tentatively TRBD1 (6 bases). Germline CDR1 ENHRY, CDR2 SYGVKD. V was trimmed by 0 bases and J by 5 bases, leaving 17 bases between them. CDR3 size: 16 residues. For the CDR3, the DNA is TGTGCCATCAGTGAGTCGGGGTCAGGGGTAGCAGACGAGCAGTACTTC. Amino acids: CAISESGSGVADEQYF.

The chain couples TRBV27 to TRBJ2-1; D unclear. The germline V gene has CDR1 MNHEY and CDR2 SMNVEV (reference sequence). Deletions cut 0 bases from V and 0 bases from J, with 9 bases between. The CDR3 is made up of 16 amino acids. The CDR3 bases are TGTGCCAGCAGTTTATCGTGGGCTCCCTCCTACAATGAGCAGTTCTTC. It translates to CASSLSWAPSYNEQFF.

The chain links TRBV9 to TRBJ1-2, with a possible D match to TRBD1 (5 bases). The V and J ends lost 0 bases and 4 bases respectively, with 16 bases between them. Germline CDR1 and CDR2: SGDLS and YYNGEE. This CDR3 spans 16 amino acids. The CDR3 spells CASSVAPGEGTYGYTF. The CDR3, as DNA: TGTGCCAGCAGCGTAGCCCCGGGGGAGGGAACCTATGGCTACACCTTC. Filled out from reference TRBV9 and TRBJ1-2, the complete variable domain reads DSGVTQTPKHLITATGQRVTLRCSPRSGDLSVYWYQQSLDQGLQFLIQYYNGEERAKGNILERFSAQQFPDLHSELNLSSLELGDSALYFCASSVAPGEGTYGYTFGSGTRLTVV.

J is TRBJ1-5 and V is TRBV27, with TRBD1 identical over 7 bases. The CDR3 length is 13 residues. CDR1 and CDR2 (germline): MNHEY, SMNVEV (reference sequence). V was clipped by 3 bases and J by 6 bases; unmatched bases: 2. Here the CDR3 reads CASSFRGSQPQHF. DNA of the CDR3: TGTGCCAGCAGTTTCAGGGGGAGTCAGCCCCAGCATTTT.

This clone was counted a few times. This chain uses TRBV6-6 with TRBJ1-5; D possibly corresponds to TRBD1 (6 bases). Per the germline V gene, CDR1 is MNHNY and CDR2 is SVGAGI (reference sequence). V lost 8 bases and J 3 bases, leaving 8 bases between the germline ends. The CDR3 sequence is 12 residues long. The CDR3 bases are TGTGCCAGCGGACAGAACAATCAGCCCCAGCATTTT. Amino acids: CASGQNNQPQHF.

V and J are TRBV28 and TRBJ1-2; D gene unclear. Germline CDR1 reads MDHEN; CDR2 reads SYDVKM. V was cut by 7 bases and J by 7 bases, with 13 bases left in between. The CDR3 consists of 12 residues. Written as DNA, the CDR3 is TGTGCCAGCACTTATTCCGACTTTGGCTACACCTTC. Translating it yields CASTYSDFGYTF.

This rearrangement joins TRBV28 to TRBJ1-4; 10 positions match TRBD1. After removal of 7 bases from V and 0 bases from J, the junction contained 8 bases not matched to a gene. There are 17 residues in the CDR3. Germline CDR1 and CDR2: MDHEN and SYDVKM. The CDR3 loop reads CASKGQGLYATNEKLFF. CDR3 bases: TGTGCCAGCAAGGGACAGGGGCTTTATGCAACTAATGAAAAACTGTTTTTT.

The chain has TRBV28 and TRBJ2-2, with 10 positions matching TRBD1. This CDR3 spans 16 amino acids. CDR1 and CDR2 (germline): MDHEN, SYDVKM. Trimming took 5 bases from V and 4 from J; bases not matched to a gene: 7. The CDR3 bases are TGTGCCAGCAGTCGACCGGGACAGGGGATCACCGGGGAGCTGTTTTTT. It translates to CASSRPGQGITGELFF.

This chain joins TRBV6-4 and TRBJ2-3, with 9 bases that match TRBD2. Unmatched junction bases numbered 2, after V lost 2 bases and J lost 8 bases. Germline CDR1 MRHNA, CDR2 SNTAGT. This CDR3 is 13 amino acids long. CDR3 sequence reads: CASSDQAGGTQYF. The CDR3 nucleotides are TGTGCCAGCAGTGACCAAGCGGGAGGTACGCAGTATTTT.

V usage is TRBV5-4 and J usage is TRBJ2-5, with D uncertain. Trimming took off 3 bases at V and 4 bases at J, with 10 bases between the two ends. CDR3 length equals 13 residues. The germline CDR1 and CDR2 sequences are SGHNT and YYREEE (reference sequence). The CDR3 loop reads CASSSSLAETQYF. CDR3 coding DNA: TGTGCCAGCAGCTCAAGCTTAGCAGAGACCCAGTACTTC.

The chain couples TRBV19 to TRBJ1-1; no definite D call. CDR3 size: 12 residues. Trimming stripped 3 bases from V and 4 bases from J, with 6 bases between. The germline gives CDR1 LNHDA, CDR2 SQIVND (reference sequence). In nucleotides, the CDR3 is TGTGCCAGTAGTATGATCGGCACTGAAGCTTTCTTT. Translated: CASSMIGTEAFF. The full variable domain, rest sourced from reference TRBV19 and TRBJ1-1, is DGGITQSPKYLFRKEGQNVTLSCEQNLNHDAMYWYRQDPGQGLRLIYYSQIVNDFQKGDIAEGYSVSREKKESFPLTVTSAQKNPTAFYLCASSMIGTEAFFGQGTRLTVV.

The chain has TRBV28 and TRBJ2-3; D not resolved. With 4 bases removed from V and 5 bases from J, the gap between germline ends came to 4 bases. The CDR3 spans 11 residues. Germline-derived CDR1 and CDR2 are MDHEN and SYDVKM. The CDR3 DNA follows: TGTGCCAGCAGTTCTTTAGATACGCAGTATTTT. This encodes CASSSLDTQYF.